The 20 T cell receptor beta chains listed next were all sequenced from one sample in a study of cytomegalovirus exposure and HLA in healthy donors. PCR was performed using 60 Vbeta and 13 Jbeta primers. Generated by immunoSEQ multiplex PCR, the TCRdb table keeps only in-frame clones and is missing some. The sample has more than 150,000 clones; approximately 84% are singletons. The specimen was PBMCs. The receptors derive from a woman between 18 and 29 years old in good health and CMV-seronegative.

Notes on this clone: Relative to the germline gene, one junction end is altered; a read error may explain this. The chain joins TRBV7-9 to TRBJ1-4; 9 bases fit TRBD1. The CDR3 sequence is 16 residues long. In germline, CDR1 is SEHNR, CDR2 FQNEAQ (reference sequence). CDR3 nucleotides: TGTTCCAGCAGCTTAGTCACAGGGGGCTGGGATGAAAAACTGTTTTTT. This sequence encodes CSSSLVTGGWDEKLFF.

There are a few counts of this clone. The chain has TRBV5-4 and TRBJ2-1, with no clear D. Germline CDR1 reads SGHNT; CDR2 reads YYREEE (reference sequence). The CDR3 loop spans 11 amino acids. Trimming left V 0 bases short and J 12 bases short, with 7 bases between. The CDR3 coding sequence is TGTGCCAGCAGCTTGGGAGAAAGGCAGTTCTTC. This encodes CASSLGERQFF.

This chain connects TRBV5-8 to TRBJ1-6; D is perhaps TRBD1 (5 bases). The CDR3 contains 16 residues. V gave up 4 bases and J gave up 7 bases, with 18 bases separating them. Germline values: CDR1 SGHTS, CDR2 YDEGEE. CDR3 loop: CASSPGGRRFNSPLHF. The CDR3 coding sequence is TGTGCCAGCAGCCCCGGGGGGAGGAGGTTCAATTCACCCCTCCACTTT. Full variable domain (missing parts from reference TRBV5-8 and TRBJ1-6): EAGVTQSPTHLIKTRGQQATLRCSPISGHTSVYWYQQALGLGLQFLLWYDEGEERNRGNFPPRFSGRQFPNYSSELNVNALELEDSALYLCASSPGGRRFNSPLHFGNGTRLTVT.

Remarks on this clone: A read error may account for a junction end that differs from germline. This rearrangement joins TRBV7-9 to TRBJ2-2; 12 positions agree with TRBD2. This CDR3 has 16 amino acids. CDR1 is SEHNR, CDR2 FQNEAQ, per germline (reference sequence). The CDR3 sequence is CSSRPTSGGFAGELFF. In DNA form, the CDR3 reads TGTTCCAGCAGACCGACTAGCGGGGGTTTCGCCGGGGAGCTGTTTTTT.

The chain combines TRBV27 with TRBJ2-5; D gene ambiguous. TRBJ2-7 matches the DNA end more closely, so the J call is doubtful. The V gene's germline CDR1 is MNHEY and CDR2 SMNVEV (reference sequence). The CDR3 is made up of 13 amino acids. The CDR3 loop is CASRGIGRSEQYF. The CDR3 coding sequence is TGTGCCAGCAGGGGAATCGGGCGTAGCGAGCAGTACTTC.

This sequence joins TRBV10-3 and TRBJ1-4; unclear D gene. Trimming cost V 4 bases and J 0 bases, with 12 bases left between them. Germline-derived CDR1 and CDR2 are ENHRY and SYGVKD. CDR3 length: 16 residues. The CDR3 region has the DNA TGTGCCATCAGTGGCGATCCCTTATCAACTAATGAAAAACTGTTTTTT. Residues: CAISGDPLSTNEKLFF.

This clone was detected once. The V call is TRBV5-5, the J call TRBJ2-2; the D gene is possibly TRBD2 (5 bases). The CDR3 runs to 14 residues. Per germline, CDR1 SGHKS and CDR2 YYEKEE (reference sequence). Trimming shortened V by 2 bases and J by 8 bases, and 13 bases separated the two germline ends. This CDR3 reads CASSFLALGGELFF. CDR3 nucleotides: TGTGCCAGCAGCTTTTTAGCGCTTGGGGGGGAGCTGTTTTTT.

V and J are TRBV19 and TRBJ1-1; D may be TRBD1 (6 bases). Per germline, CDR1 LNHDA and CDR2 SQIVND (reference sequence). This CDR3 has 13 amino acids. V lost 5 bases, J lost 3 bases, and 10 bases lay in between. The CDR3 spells CASSRDIDTEAFF. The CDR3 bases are TGTGCCAGTAGTCGGGACATTGACACTGAAGCTTTCTTT.

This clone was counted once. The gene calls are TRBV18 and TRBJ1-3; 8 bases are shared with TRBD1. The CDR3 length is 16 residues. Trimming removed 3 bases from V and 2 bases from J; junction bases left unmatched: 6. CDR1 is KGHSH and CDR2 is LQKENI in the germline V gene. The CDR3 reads CASSPWTGQAGNTIYF. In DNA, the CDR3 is TGTGCCAGCTCACCCTGGACAGGGCAGGCTGGAAACACCATATATTTT.

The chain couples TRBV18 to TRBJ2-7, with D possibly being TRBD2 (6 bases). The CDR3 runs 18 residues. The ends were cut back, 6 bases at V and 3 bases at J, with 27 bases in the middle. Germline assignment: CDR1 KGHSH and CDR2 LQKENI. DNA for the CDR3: TGTGCCAGCTCCCTTCAGGCCCCGACGGTGCCCGGGGGCTACGAGCAGTACTTC. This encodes CASSLQAPTVPGGYEQYF.

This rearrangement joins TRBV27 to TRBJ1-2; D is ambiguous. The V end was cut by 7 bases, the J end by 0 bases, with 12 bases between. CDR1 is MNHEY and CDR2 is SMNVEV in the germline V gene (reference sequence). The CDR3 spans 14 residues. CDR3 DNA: TGTGCCAGCACCCCCGACGGGTCTAACTATGGCTACACCTTC. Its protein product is CASTPDGSNYGYTF.

The CDR3 reads CASSLSGATGEQFF. The CDR3 DNA reads as TGCGCCAGCAGCTTAAGCGGGGCCACAGGAGAGCAGTTCTTC. The chain is built from TRBV5-1 and TRBJ2-1, with TRBD2 matching over 7 bases. Trimming took 2 bases from V and 10 from J; bases not matched to a gene: 9. The CDR3 loop spans 14 amino acids. Germline lookup yields CDR1 SGHRS and CDR2 YFSETQ.

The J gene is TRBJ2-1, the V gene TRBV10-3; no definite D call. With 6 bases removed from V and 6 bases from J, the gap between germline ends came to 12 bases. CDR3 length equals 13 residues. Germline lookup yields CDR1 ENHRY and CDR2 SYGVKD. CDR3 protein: CAISRREANEQFF. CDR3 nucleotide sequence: TGTGCCATCAGCCGGCGAGAGGCCAATGAGCAGTTCTTC.

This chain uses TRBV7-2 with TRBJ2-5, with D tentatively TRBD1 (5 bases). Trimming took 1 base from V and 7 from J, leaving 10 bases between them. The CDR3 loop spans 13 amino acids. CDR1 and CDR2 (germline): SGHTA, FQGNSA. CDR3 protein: CASSLDRSGTQYF. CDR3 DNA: TGTGCCAGCAGCTTAGACAGGTCAGGGACCCAGTACTTC.

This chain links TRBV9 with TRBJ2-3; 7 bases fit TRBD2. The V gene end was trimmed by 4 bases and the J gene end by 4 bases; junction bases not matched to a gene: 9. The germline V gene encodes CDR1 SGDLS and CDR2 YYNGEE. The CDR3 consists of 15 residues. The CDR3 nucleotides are TGTGCCAGCAGCCAGACCCGGGGGGAAGCAGATACGCAGTATTTT. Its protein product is CASSQTRGEADTQYF.

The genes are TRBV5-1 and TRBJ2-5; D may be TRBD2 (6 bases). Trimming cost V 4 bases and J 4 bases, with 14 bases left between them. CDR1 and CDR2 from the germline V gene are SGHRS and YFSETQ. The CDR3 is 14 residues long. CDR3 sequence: CASSPEGARETQYF. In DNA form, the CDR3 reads TGCGCCAGCAGCCCGGAGGGTGCTAGAGAGACCCAGTACTTC.

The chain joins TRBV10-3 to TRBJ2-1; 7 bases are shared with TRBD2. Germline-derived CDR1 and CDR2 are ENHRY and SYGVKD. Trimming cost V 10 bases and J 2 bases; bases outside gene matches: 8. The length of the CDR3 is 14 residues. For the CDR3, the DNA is TGTGCCAGTCTAGCGGAACCTGCCTACAATGAGCAGTTCTTC. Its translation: CASLAEPAYNEQFF.

The CDR3 here is CASSSKPGQGREQYF. The CDR3 DNA is TGTGCCAGCAGCTCGAAACCGGGACAGGGGAGGGAGCAGTACTTC. The J gene is TRBJ2-7, the V gene TRBV7-9; 10 bases agree with TRBD1. Germline assignment: CDR1 SEHNR and CDR2 FQNEAQ (reference sequence). This CDR3 comprises 15 residues. J lost 7 bases, V lost 4 bases, and 10 bases had no gene match.

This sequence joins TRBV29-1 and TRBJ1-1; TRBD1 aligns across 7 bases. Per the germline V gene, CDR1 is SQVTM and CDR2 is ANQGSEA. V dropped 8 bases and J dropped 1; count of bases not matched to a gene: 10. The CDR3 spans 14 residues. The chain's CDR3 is CSPTRQGGNTEAFF. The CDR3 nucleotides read TGCAGCCCGACCCGACAGGGTGGGAACACTGAAGCTTTCTTT.

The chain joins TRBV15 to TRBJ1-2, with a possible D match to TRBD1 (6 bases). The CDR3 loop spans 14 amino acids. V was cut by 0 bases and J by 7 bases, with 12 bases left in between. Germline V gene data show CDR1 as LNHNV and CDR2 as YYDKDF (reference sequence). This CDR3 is CATSRDSGGAGYTF. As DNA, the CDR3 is TGTGCCACCAGCAGAGATTCGGGGGGCGCTGGCTACACCTTC.